This record covers a single TCR beta chain. Profiled with immunoSEQ multiplex PCR; TCRdb holds only in-frame clones, not every one. The sample shows 67,000 or so clones, roughly 91% of them seen only once. There are 12 residues in the CDR3. CDR1 SQVTM and CDR2 ANQGSEA come from the germline V gene. V lost 6 bases to trimming and J lost 8 bases, with 14 bases between them. The sample belongs to a study of T cells after somatic rescue of genetic block. The rearrangement links TRBV29-1 to TRBJ2-1; TRBD1 might be the D (5 bases). The clonotype comes from a man aged 25-45 years. Sequencing was carried out using peripheral blood mononuclear cells (PBMCs). In DNA form, the CDR3 reads TGCAGCGTCCGCCGGCAGGGTGATGAGCAGTTCTTC. Its protein is CSVRRQGDEQFF.